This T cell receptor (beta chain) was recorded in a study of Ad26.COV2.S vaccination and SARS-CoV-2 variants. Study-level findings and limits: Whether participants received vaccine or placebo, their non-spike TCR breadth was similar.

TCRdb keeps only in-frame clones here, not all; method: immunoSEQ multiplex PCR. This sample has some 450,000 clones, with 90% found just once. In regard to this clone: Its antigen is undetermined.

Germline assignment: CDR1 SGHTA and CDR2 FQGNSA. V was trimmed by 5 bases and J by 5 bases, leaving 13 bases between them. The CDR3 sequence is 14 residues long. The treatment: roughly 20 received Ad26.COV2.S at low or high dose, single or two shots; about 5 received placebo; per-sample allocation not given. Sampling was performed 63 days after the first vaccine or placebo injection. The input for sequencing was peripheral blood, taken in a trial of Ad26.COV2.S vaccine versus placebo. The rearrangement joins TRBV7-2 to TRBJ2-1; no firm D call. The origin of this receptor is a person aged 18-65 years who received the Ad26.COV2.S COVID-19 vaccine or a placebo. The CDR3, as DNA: TGTGCCAGCAGCCCAAGCCGGTGGGACAATGAGCAGTTCTTC. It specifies CASSPSRWDNEQFF.